Each of the 10 T cell receptor beta chains below was sequenced from the same sample in a study of radiation and T cells in renal cell carcinoma. Profiling relied on immunoSEQ multiplex PCR, and the TCRdb table lists in-frame clones only, not all of them. Of some 9,700 clones detected, around 50% appear once; the ten largest clones hold about 19%. Documented treatment: 15 Gy SBRT to primary tumor, nephrectomy 4 weeks later. Specimen: tumor tissue, collected from a patient whose treatment included radiotherapy and nephrectomy. The source of these receptors is a man aged 55 to 70 with renal cell carcinoma.

Only one count was recorded for this clone. The chain couples TRBV4-1 to TRBJ2-7; 10 positions match TRBD1. The germline V gene has CDR1 MGHRA and CDR2 YSYEKL. V was pared by 3 bases and J by 6 bases, with 8 bases of the junction left unmatched. The CDR3 covers 15 residues. Written as DNA, the CDR3 is TGCGCCAGCAGCCAGCCCCGGGACAGGGGACGCGAGCAGTACTTC. Translated, it gives CASSQPRDRGREQYF.

V usage is TRBV28 and J usage is TRBJ1-1; the D is unclear. CDR3 size: 12 residues. Trimming pared 3 bases from V and 4 bases from J, leaving 6 bases between. Germline-derived CDR1 and CDR2 are MDHEN and SYDVKM. The CDR3 region is CASSLGVTEAFF. The CDR3 coding sequence is TGTGCCAGCAGTTTGGGAGTCACTGAAGCTTTCTTT. Drawing the rest from reference TRBV28 and TRBJ1-1, the complete variable domain is DVKVTQSSRYLVKRTGEKVFLECVQDMDHENMFWYRQDPGLGLRLIYFSYDVKMKEKGDIPEGYSVSREKKERFSLILESASTNQTSMYLCASSLGVTEAFFGQGTRLTVV.

Only one count was recorded for this clone. CDR3 residues: CTPPWGGISYEQYF. The CDR3 coding sequence is TGTACTCCACCATGGGGCGGCATTTCCTACGAGCAGTACTTC. The gene calls are TRBV25-1 and TRBJ2-7, with D possibly being TRBD1 (5 bases). Germline V gene data show CDR1 as MGHDK and CDR2 as SYGVNS. The CDR3 extends over 14 amino acids.

The chain joins TRBV6-6 to TRBJ2-5; 7 positions agree with TRBD1. The end of the DNA aligns better with TRBJ2-7, so the J call may be wrong. CDR3 size: 16 residues. CDR1 and CDR2 from the germline V gene are MNHNY and SVGAGI (reference sequence). The CDR3 coding sequence is TGTGCCAGCAGAAGAGACAGGGATGTAGGGGTTTACGAGCAGTACTTC. Translated, it gives CASRRDRDVGVYEQYF.

This sequence joins TRBV4-3 and TRBJ2-3; D possibly corresponds to TRBD2 (6 bases). Germline values: CDR1 LGHNA, CDR2 YSLEER. The CDR3 has 14 amino acids. V was shortened by 1 base and J by 3 bases, with 8 bases between the two germline ends. CDR3 region: CASSQGGITDTQYF. CDR3 nucleotide sequence: TGCGCCAGCAGCCAAGGCGGGATTACAGATACGCAGTATTTT.

The V call is TRBV10-1, the J call TRBJ1-1; no reliable D call. Germline assignment: CDR1 WNHNN and CDR2 SYGVQD (reference sequence). V was pared by 0 bases and J by 5 bases, with 10 bases between. CDR3 length: 14 residues. The CDR3 sequence is CASSESSGITEAFF. The CDR3 DNA sequence: TGCGCCAGCAGTGAGTCGTCGGGGATTACTGAAGCTTTCTTT.

This chain joins TRBV19 and TRBJ2-7; possibly TRBD2 for D (6 bases). This CDR3 has 14 amino acids. Trimming pared 5 bases from V and 2 bases from J, leaving 13 bases between. Per germline, CDR1 LNHDA and CDR2 SQIVND (reference sequence). The CDR3 region is CASSSPGVAYEQYF. The CDR3, as DNA: TGTGCCAGTAGTTCCCCGGGGGTCGCCTACGAGCAGTACTTC.

A few counts support this clone. The V gene is TRBV5-4, the J gene TRBJ2-1; 8 nucleotides align to TRBD1. The ends lost 4 bases at V and 2 bases at J; junction bases unmatched: 5. Looked up from germline, CDR1 is SGHNT and CDR2 is YYREEE (reference sequence). This CDR3 is 15 amino acids long. CDR3 region: CASSIDRGAYNEQFF. CDR3 DNA: TGTGCCAGCAGCATTGACAGGGGAGCCTACAATGAGCAGTTCTTC.

The chain employs TRBV7-2 and TRBJ1-3, with unresolved D. CDR1 is SGHTA, CDR2 FQGNSA, per germline. CDR3 size: 13 residues. With 1 base removed from V and 5 bases from J, the gap between germline ends came to 6 bases. CDR3 in DNA: TGTGCCAGCAGCTTAGATCCGAGAAACACCATATATTTT. Protein product: CASSLDPRNTIYF. Drawing the rest from reference TRBV7-2 and TRBJ1-3, the complete variable domain is GAGVSQSPSNKVTEKGKDVELRCDPISGHTALYWYRQSLGQGLEFLIYFQGNSAPDKSGLPSDRFSAERTGGSVSTLTIQRTQQEDSAVYLCASSLDPRNTIYFGEGSWLTVV.

J is TRBJ2-6 and V is TRBV11-3; 9 nucleotides line up with TRBD2. V was pared by 5 bases and J by 2 bases, with 1 base of the junction left unmatched. The CDR3 is 15 residues long. Germline lookup yields CDR1 SGHNT and CDR2 YENEEA. DNA for the CDR3: TGTGCCAGCAGCCCTAGCGGGACTGGGGCCAACGTCCTGACTTTC. As protein: CASSPSGTGANVLTF.